These 30 T cell receptor beta chains were sequenced from one sample in a study of blood T cell repertoires in COVID-19. The repertoire was sequenced with immunoSEQ multiplex PCR; TCRdb's copy has only in-frame clones and lacks some. Among around 100,000 clones listed, about 86% were seen once. Input material: peripheral blood. Receptors were obtained from a man in his 60s with acute or convalescent COVID-19.

This chain joins TRBV30 and TRBJ1-1; possibly TRBD1 for D (5 bases). V was pared by 5 bases and J by 5 bases, with 15 bases between. The germline gives CDR1 GTSNPN, CDR2 SVGIG (reference sequence). The CDR3 is made up of 13 amino acids. The CDR3 region has the DNA TGTGCCTGGTCCATGGGGGGGGAGACTGAAGCTTTCTTT. This encodes CAWSMGGETEAFF. Using reference TRBV30 and TRBJ1-1 for the parts outside the CDR3, the full variable domain is SQTIHQWPATLVQPVGSPLSLECTVEGTSNPNLYWYRQAAGRGLQLLFYSVGIGQISSEVPQNLSASRPQDRQFILSSKKLLLSDSGFYLCAWSMGGETEAFFGQGTRLTVV.

This clone was observed a single time. This chain connects TRBV19 to TRBJ1-2; tentatively, D is TRBD1 (5 bases). The CDR3 length is 16 residues. Trimming removed 3 bases from V and 2 bases from J, with 16 bases in between. Germline V CDR1 and CDR2: LNHDA, SQIVND (reference sequence). The CDR3 DNA follows: TGTGCCAGTAGTATTGGTGGGGCAGCCCCGAACTATGGCTACACCTTC. Its protein is CASSIGGAAPNYGYTF.

The V and J genes are TRBV5-6 and TRBJ2-5; 7 bases map to TRBD1. J lost 5 bases, V lost 4 bases, and 5 bases had no gene match. This CDR3 is 13 amino acids long. Germline-derived CDR1 and CDR2 are SGHDT and YYEEEE. CDR3 amino acids: CASSSDREETQYF. CDR3 nucleotides: TGTGCCAGCAGCAGCGACAGGGAGGAGACCCAGTACTTC.

The J gene is TRBJ1-1, the V gene TRBV29-1; 7 bases agree with TRBD1. The junction had 11 bases not matched to a gene; V was cut back by 0 bases and J by 1 base. The length of the CDR3 is 17 residues. Germline V lookup: CDR1 SQVTM, CDR2 ANQGSEA. DNA of the CDR3: TGCAGCGTTGAAGACGACAGGGCCTTTCTGTCGAACACTGAAGCTTTCTTT. It is translated as CSVEDDRAFLSNTEAFF.

V is TRBV21-1 and J is TRBJ1-1. TRBV21-1 is annotated as a pseudogene. The CDR3 loop spans 13 amino acids. CDR3 residues: CASKEVWNTEAFF. In nucleotides, the CDR3 is TGTGCCAGCAAAGAGGTCTGGAACACTGAAGCTTTCTTT.

The chain recombines TRBV6-6 with TRBJ1-1; maybe TRBD1 (5 bases). CDR1 and CDR2 from the germline V gene are MNHNY and SVGAGI (reference sequence). With 11 bases removed from V and 0 bases from J, the gap between germline ends came to 13 bases. The CDR3 loop spans 13 amino acids. In DNA, the CDR3 is TGTGCCGTTGCCCGGGGGGTGAACACTGAAGCTTTCTTT. Amino acids: CAVARGVNTEAFF.

J is TRBJ1-5 and V is TRBV2, with 12 nucleotides matching TRBD1. The CDR3 spans 15 residues. The germline V gene encodes CDR1 SNHLY and CDR2 FYNNEI. V gave up 11 bases and J gave up 6 bases; unmatched junction bases: 11. This CDR3 is CASREGDRGLQPQHF. The DNA of the CDR3 is TGTGCCTCAAGGGAGGGGGACAGGGGGCTTCAGCCCCAGCATTTT. The entire variable domain, with the rest obtained from reference TRBV2 and TRBJ1-5, is as follows: EPEVTQTPSHQVTQMGQEVILRCVPISNHLYFYWYRQILGQKVEFLVSFYNNEISEKSEIFDDQFSVERPDGSNFTLKIRSTKLEDSAMYFCASREGDRGLQPQHFGDGTRLSIL.

This rearrangement joins TRBV6-6 to TRBJ2-6; 9 bases line up with TRBD1. Unmatched junction bases numbered 9, after V lost 5 bases and J lost 1 base. In germline, CDR1 is MNHNY, CDR2 SVGAGI (reference sequence). The CDR3 covers 18 residues. The DNA of the CDR3 is TGTGCCAGCAGTCGAACAGGGGGCAACAGGTCTGGGGCCAACGTCCTGACTTTC. Its translation is CASSRTGGNRSGANVLTF.

The V and J genes are TRBV29-1 and TRBJ1-1; weak D call: TRBD1 (6 bases). The germline CDR1 and CDR2 sequences are SQVTM and ANQGSEA. The ends were cut back, 6 bases at V and 5 bases at J, with 16 bases in the middle. This CDR3 region has 13 residues. The CDR3 protein is CSVGGGRGTEAFF. DNA of the CDR3: TGCAGCGTCGGAGGGGGGAGGGGGACTGAAGCTTTCTTT.

The V and J genes are TRBV9 and TRBJ2-3, with 10 bases fitting TRBD2. Trimming at V came to 0 bases and at J to 5 bases, leaving 3 bases not matched to a gene. Germline V gene sequence: CDR1 SGDLS, CDR2 YYNGEE. This CDR3 has 15 amino acids. In DNA form, the CDR3 reads TGTGCCAGCAGCGTAGGGATAGCGGGGGGAGATACGCAGTATTTT. This translates into CASSVGIAGGDTQYF.

The genes are TRBV30 and TRBJ2-2; a weak D match, TRBD2 (6 bases). The V end lost 0 bases, the J end lost 6 bases, and 14 bases lay between the germline ends. This CDR3 has 15 residues. CDR1 and CDR2 from the germline V gene are GTSNPN and SVGIG (reference sequence). CDR3 amino acids: CAWSVRGLGSGELFF. The CDR3 region has the DNA TGTGCCTGGAGTGTACGGGGACTGGGTTCCGGGGAGCTGTTTTTT.

A word on this clone: This same CDR3 is encoded by further DNA sequences in the sample. The genes are TRBV19 and TRBJ2-7; TRBD1 agrees at 9 bases. The germline CDR1 and CDR2 sequences are LNHDA and SQIVND (reference sequence). CDR3 length: 14 residues. Germline trimming cut 5 bases from V and 4 bases from J; bases unmatched to any gene: 6. DNA for the CDR3: TGTGCCAGTAGTCCGGGACAGGGACCTTACGAGCAGTACTTC. Translating it yields CASSPGQGPYEQYF.

This clone was seen a single time. The J gene is TRBJ2-5, the V gene TRBV4-1; no clear D gene. The CDR3 covers 14 residues. V lost 1 base, J lost 2 bases, and 8 bases lay in between. Germline V gene sequence: CDR1 MGHRA, CDR2 YSYEKL. The DNA of the CDR3 is TGCGCCAGCAGCCAAGGGGCGATTCAAGAGACCCAGTACTTC. Translated: CASSQGAIQETQYF.

The V and J genes are TRBV7-3 and TRBJ2-3; D is perhaps TRBD1 (5 bases). V was pared by 2 bases and J by 5 bases, with 11 bases between. CDR3 length: 14 residues. Germline CDR1 SGHTA, CDR2 FQGTGA. The CDR3 protein is CASSLDLGVDTQYF. CDR3 sequence (DNA): TGTGCCAGCAGCTTAGATTTAGGGGTAGATACGCAGTATTTT. Looking up the rest from reference TRBV7-3 and TRBJ2-3 gives the full variable domain: GAGVSQTPSNKVTEKGKYVELRCDPISGHTALYWYRQSLGQGPEFLIYFQGTGAADDSGLPNDRFFAVRPEGSVSTLKIQRTERGDSAVYLCASSLDLGVDTQYFGPGTRLTVL.

This chain links TRBV14 with TRBJ2-2, with D possibly being TRBD1 (6 bases). V gave up 2 bases and J gave up 4 bases, with 11 bases separating them. Germline V gene sequence: CDR1 SGHDN, CDR2 FVKESK. The CDR3 extends over 15 amino acids. CDR3 DNA: TGTGCCAGCAGCCAATACATACAGGGCACCGGGGAGCTGTTTTTT. It specifies CASSQYIQGTGELFF.

The chain links TRBV4-1 to TRBJ2-4, with 8 bases identical to TRBD1. The CDR3 extends over 18 amino acids. Losses at the gene ends were 5 bases for V and 1 base for J; bases not matched to a gene: 13. The germline CDR1 and CDR2 sequences are MGHRA and YSYEKL. CDR3 protein: CASSSTSGTGFAKNIQYF. CDR3 nucleotide sequence: TGCGCCAGCAGCTCCACTTCCGGGACAGGATTTGCCAAAAACATTCAGTACTTC.

The CDR3 sequence: CASSIGTGYGYTF. CDR3 DNA sequence: TGTGCCAGTAGTATCGGGACAGGGTATGGCTACACCTTC. The J gene is TRBJ1-2, the V gene TRBV19, with TRBD1 matching over 9 bases. CDR3 length equals 13 residues. The V gene end was trimmed by 3 bases and the J gene end by 5 bases; junction bases not matched to a gene: 1. Germline values: CDR1 LNHDA, CDR2 SQIVND (reference sequence).

The chain carries TRBV9 and TRBJ2-7, with D tentatively TRBD1 (6 bases). The CDR3 spans 14 residues. V lost 3 bases, J lost 0 bases, and 10 bases lay in between. Germline CDR1 and CDR2: SGDLS and YYNGEE. The CDR3 region has the DNA TGTGCCAGCAGCGCATGGGACACCTCCTACGAGCAGTACTTC. Amino acid sequence: CASSAWDTSYEQYF.

In its sample, this clone was seen once. The chain joins TRBV5-6 to TRBJ1-4, with 8 bases identical to TRBD1. Germline values: CDR1 SGHDT, CDR2 YYEEEE. With 3 bases clipped from V and 4 bases from J, the junction kept 5 bases outside the gene matches. The CDR3 consists of 15 residues. The CDR3 here is CASSSWTGRNEKLFF. In nucleotides, the CDR3 is TGTGCCAGCAGCTCATGGACAGGGCGTAATGAAAAACTGTTTTTT.

This clone has a single count. The chain uses TRBV4-1 and TRBJ1-6; D is undetermined. Germline assignment: CDR1 MGHRA and CDR2 YSYEKL. Trimming stripped 1 base from V and 10 bases from J, with 14 bases between. The CDR3 consists of 15 residues. CDR3 amino acids: CASSQVWATESPLHF. Here the CDR3 DNA reads TGCGCCAGCAGCCAAGTTTGGGCAACGGAATCACCCCTCCACTTT.

V is TRBV2 and J is TRBJ2-7; TRBD2 matches at 9 bases. The CDR3 extends over 14 amino acids. The V and J ends lost 5 bases and 2 bases, in that order; junction bases with no gene match: 4. Germline CDR1 is SNHLY and CDR2 is FYNNEI. Here the CDR3 reads CASSPLAGPYEQYF. For the CDR3, the DNA is TGTGCCAGCAGTCCTCTAGCGGGGCCCTACGAGCAGTACTTC.

The rearrangement links TRBV7-4 to TRBJ1-5; D is ambiguous. The CDR3 covers 21 residues. The germline CDR1 and CDR2 sequences are SGHVT and SQSDAQ. The germline V and J ends were trimmed by 5 bases and 0 bases, with 29 bases remaining between them. CDR3 loop: CASSHEGPAHIPLYSNQPQHF. CDR3 coding DNA: TGTGCCAGCAGCCACGAGGGTCCGGCACACATACCACTTTATAGCAATCAGCCCCAGCATTTT.

The chain has TRBV5-1 and TRBJ1-1; TRBD1 matches 7 bases. The CDR3 loop spans 14 amino acids. The germline V gene has CDR1 SGHRS and CDR2 YFSETQ. Trimming at V came to 4 bases and at J to 1 base, leaving 4 bases not matched to a gene. CDR3 in DNA: TGCGCCAGCAGCGAACGACAGGGGAACACTGAAGCTTTCTTT. It encodes CASSERQGNTEAFF. Based on the CDR3 plus reference TRBV5-1 and TRBJ1-1, the full variable domain is KAGVTQTPRYLIKTRGQQVTLSCSPISGHRSVSWYQQTPGQGLQFLFEYFSETQRNKGNFPGRFSGRQFSNSRSEMNVSTLELGDSALYLCASSERQGNTEAFFGQGTRLTVV.

This clone was counted ten times or more. V is TRBV12-3 or TRBV12-4 and J is TRBJ1-1; D is perhaps TRBD1 (6 bases). Trimming removed 6 bases at V and 2 bases at J, with 10 bases between. CDR3 length equals 13 residues. CDR3 amino acids: CASSPQGNTEAFF. In nucleotides, the CDR3 is TGTGCCAGCAGCCCACAGGGAAACACTGAAGCTTTCTTT.

The J gene is TRBJ1-1, the V gene TRBV18, with a tentative D call TRBD1 (5 bases). Germline V gene lookup returns CDR1 KGHSH and CDR2 LQKENI. The V end was cut by 6 bases, the J end by 4 bases, with 12 bases between. CDR3 length: 13 amino acids. This CDR3 reads CASSPREVTEAFF. In DNA, the CDR3 is TGTGCCAGCTCTCCCAGGGAAGTCACTGAAGCTTTCTTT.

The chain is built from TRBV7-2 and TRBJ1-6, with 9 positions matching TRBD1. This CDR3 contains 15 residues. The junction had 5 bases not matched to a gene; V was cut back by 4 bases and J by 7 bases. Looked up from germline, CDR1 is SGHTA and CDR2 is FQGNSA. The CDR3: CASSSEGTGNSPLHF. In nucleotides, the CDR3 is TGTGCCAGCAGCTCAGAGGGGACAGGGAATTCACCCCTCCACTTT.

The chain is built from TRBV3-1 (or the pseudogene TRBV3-2) and TRBJ2-7; perhaps TRBD2 as D (7 bases). The germline V gene has CDR1 LGHDT and CDR2 YNNKEL (reference sequence). Trimming cost V 1 base and J 6 bases, with 10 bases left between them. This CDR3 is 13 amino acids long. CDR3 loop: CASSQGGGGEQYF. CDR3 nucleotide sequence: TGTGCCAGCAGCCAAGGAGGGGGGGGCGAGCAGTACTTC.

The rearrangement uses TRBV6-5 and TRBJ1-1, with D tentatively TRBD1 (6 bases). CDR3 length: 12 residues. V was cut by 4 bases and J by 7 bases, with 10 bases left in between. Germline loops: CDR1 MNHEY, CDR2 SVGAGI. The CDR3 DNA reads TGTGCCAGCAGTTCATCCAGGGGTGAAGCTTTCTTT. It yields the protein CASSSSRGEAFF.

V and J are TRBV2 and TRBJ2-7, with D perhaps matching TRBD1 (6 bases). The CDR3 contains 15 residues. From germline, CDR1 is SNHLY and CDR2 FYNNEI. V was trimmed by 5 bases and J by 1 base, leaving 15 bases between them. The CDR3: CASSSRQEPSYEQYF. The CDR3 DNA reads as TGTGCCAGCAGTTCCAGACAGGAGCCTTCCTACGAGCAGTACTTC.

The rearrangement joins TRBV5-6 to TRBJ1-5, with 10 positions matching TRBD1. Per germline, CDR1 SGHDT and CDR2 YYEEEE. The V and J ends lost 0 bases and 5 bases, in that order; junction bases with no gene match: 8. This CDR3 region has 17 residues. DNA of the CDR3: TGTGCCAGCAGCTTGGGGACAGGGGGTCCGAATGATCAGCCCCAGCATTTT. Translating it yields CASSLGTGGPNDQPQHF. Full variable domain (rest looked up from reference TRBV5-6 and TRBJ1-5): DAGVTQSPTHLIKTRGQQVTLRCSPKSGHDTVSWYQQALGQGPQFIFQYYEEEERQRGNFPDRFSGHQFPNYSSELNVNALLLGDSALYLCASSLGTGGPNDQPQHFGDGTRLSIL.